The next 19 T cell receptor beta chains were all read from a single sample in a study of low-dose radiotherapy and immunotherapy resistance in tumors. The time point here: before trial treatment. TRAV- and TRBV-specific primers primed first-strand cDNA, covering alpha and beta chains. A roughly 19-cycle PCR with a constant-region primer and V-primer adapter amplified TCRs. TCRdb independently ran MiXCR on the reads; one entry per CDR3 protein. The sample lists under 90,000 distinct CDR3 sequences, roughly 19% occurring once. The sample here was PBMCs, taken before treatment. All receptors derive from a male donor with prostate cancer.

The table lists this clonotype with a few counts. A far larger clone is just one base off, so this is likely a read error. V usage is TRBV2 and J usage is TRBJ2-1; possible D gene TRBD2, 6 bases. V lost 4 bases and J 10 bases, leaving 17 bases between the germline ends. This CDR3 has 14 residues. CDR1 is SNHLY, CDR2 FYNNEI, per germline. The CDR3 protein is CASSGGVLSYEQFF. Here the CDR3 DNA reads TGTGCCAGCAGTGGGGGGGTACTATCCTACGAGCAGTTCTTC. The whole variable domain, remainder taken from reference TRBV2 and TRBJ2-1, is EPEVTQTPSHQVTQMGQEVILRCVPISNHLYFYWYRQILGQKVEFLVSFYNNEISEKSEIFDDQFSVERPDGSNFTLKIRSTKLEDSAMYFCASSGGVLSYEQFFGPGTRLTVL.

This clonotype was picked up many times. This chain uses TRBV30 with TRBJ1-1; D may be TRBD1 (6 bases). Trimming took 4 bases from V and 7 from J, leaving 22 bases between them. The CDR3 runs to 15 residues. The V gene's germline CDR1 is GTSNPN and CDR2 SVGIG (reference sequence). The DNA of the CDR3 is TGTGCCTGGAATAGCGGGGGCGATAGCCAGGATGAAGCTTTCTTT. Translated, it gives CAWNSGGDSQDEAFF.

In its sample, this clonotype was seen many times. The chain combines TRBV20-1 with TRBJ2-5; possible D gene TRBD2, 6 bases. V lost 3 bases and J 11 bases, leaving 16 bases between the germline ends. The CDR3 loop spans 12 amino acids. CDR1 and CDR2 (germline): DFQATT, SNEGSKA (reference sequence). The CDR3, as DNA: TGCAGTGCTAGGGGGGGACCGGGGTCACAGTACTTC. It codes for CSARGGPGSQYF.

This clonotype was observed many times. The chain uses TRBV25-1 and TRBJ2-3, with TRBD1 as a possible D gene (6 bases). Trimming took 4 bases from V and 8 from J, leaving 10 bases between them. The germline V gene encodes CDR1 MGHDK and CDR2 SYGVNS. The CDR3 contains 12 residues. CDR3 residues: CASSGTGSTQYF. The CDR3 bases are TGTGCCAGCAGTGGTACAGGGAGTACGCAGTATTTT.

This clonotype has ten or more counts. This chain connects TRBV29-1 to TRBJ1-2; 7 bases line up with TRBD1. Germline trimming cut 8 bases from V and 2 bases from J; bases unmatched to any gene: 5. The CDR3 has 12 residues. CDR1 is SQVTM, CDR2 ANQGSEA, per germline. Here the CDR3 reads CSSLTGNYGYTF. The CDR3 DNA sequence: TGCAGCTCATTGACAGGGAACTATGGCTACACCTTC.

This clonotype appeared many times. Sequence at one end of the junction differs from germline and may be a read error. This chain links TRBV5-3 with TRBJ2-5; TRBD2 might be the D (6 bases). TRBV5-3 belongs to the ORF category, with a function that is uncertain. This CDR3 spans 16 amino acids. In DNA form, the CDR3 reads TGTGCCAGCAGCTTACCCGTACGGGACTCCCAAGAGACCCAGTACTTC. This gives the protein CASSLPVRDSQETQYF.

The table lists this clonotype with many counts. The V and J genes are TRBV7-9 and TRBJ1-1; D is unresolved. Per germline, CDR1 SEHNR and CDR2 FQNEAQ (reference sequence). Trimming removed 1 base from V and 8 bases from J, with 8 bases in between. This CDR3 region has 12 residues. This CDR3 reads CASSLGIAEAFF. The CDR3 nucleotides are TGTGCCAGCAGCTTAGGTATAGCCGAAGCTTTCTTT.

This clonotype was detected only a few times. A much larger clone sits a single nucleotide away, making a read error possible. This sequence joins TRBV7-3 and TRBJ2-2; 10 nucleotides agree with TRBD2. The CDR3 runs 16 residues. Germline assignment: CDR1 SGHTA and CDR2 FQGTGA. In DNA, the CDR3 is TGTGCCAGCAGCTCGAGCGGGGGGGCCTACACCGGGGAGCTGCTTTTT. This encodes CASSSSGGAYTGELLF.

This clonotype has ten or more counts. The J gene is TRBJ2-1, the V gene TRBV23-1; D call uncertain. TRBV23-1 is reported as an ORF; its role is uncertain. Trimming cost V 7 bases and J 5 bases, with 6 bases left between them. The CDR3 spans 11 residues. Written as DNA, the CDR3 is TGCGCCAGCAAACCAGACAATGAGCAGTTCTTC. Translated, it gives CASKPDNEQFF.

This clonotype was detected ten times or more. The V gene is TRBV29-1, the J gene TRBJ2-5, with D perhaps given as TRBD1 or TRBD2 (6 bases each). Germline V gives CDR1 SQVTM, CDR2 ANQGSEA. With 0 bases removed from V and 2 bases from J, the gap between germline ends came to 13 bases. The CDR3 has 15 amino acids. The DNA of the CDR3 is TGCAGCGTTGAAGAACCGGAGGGGGGTCAAGAGACCCAGTACTTC. Amino acids: CSVEEPEGGQETQYF. The full variable domain, rest sourced from reference TRBV29-1 and TRBJ2-5, is SAVISQKPSRDICQRGTSLTIQCQVDSQVTMMFWYRQQPGQSLTLIATANQGSEATYESGFVIDKFPISRPNLTFSTLTVSNMSPEDSSIYLCSVEEPEGGQETQYFGPGTRLLVL.

The chain uses TRBV29-1 and TRBJ2-5; D call uncertain. The CDR3 is made up of 16 amino acids. Trimming stripped 4 bases from V and 2 bases from J, with 20 bases between. Germline values: CDR1 SQVTM, CDR2 ANQGSEA. The CDR3 reads CSVGGMATWGQETQYF. The CDR3 DNA sequence: TGCAGCGTTGGAGGCATGGCTACCTGGGGACAAGAGACCCAGTACTTC.

The sample holds a few counts of this clonotype. This rearrangement joins TRBV18 to TRBJ1-5; 9 bases fit TRBD1. CDR1 is KGHSH, CDR2 LQKENI, per germline. CDR3 size: 13 residues. Trimming removed 6 bases from V and 5 bases from J; junction bases left unmatched: 2. CDR3 in amino acids: CASSRDRDQPQHF. The DNA of the CDR3 is TGTGCCAGCTCCCGGGACAGGGATCAGCCCCAGCATTTT.

Details on this clonotype: This probably arose from a read error, given a far larger clone one base away. The chain employs TRBV6-5 and TRBJ2-1, with 16 bases fitting TRBD2. Germline loops: CDR1 MNHEY, CDR2 SVGAGI. The V gene end was trimmed by 6 bases and the J gene end by 9 bases; junction bases not matched to a gene: 11. This CDR3 is 17 amino acids long. The CDR3 coding sequence is TGTGCCAGCAGAATGATAGGGACTAGCGGGGGGGTTGGTGAGCAGTTCTTC. This sequence encodes CASRMIGTSGGVGEQFF.

The CDR3 nucleotides read TGCGCCAGCAGCTTGTCCGTGGAAAACACTGAAGCTTTCTTT. Residues: CASSLSVENTEAFF. The chain uses TRBV5-1 and TRBJ1-1; D uncertain. The germline V gene encodes CDR1 SGHRS and CDR2 YFSETQ. Trimming left V 1 base short and J 2 bases short, with 9 bases between. The CDR3 has 14 amino acids.

At least ten counts were recorded for this clonotype. The rearrangement links TRBV15 to TRBJ2-2; no clear D. Trimming shortened V by 2 bases and J by 4 bases, and 5 bases separated the two germline ends. The CDR3 has 13 residues. Germline CDR1 is LNHNV and CDR2 is YYDKDF (reference sequence). CDR3 region: CATSRPLTGELFF. In nucleotides, the CDR3 is TGTGCCACCAGCAGACCCCTCACCGGGGAGCTGTTTTTT.

The V and J genes are TRBV12-3 or TRBV12-4 and TRBJ2-1, with 7 bases fitting TRBD2. This CDR3 spans 16 amino acids. After removal of 3 bases from V and 4 bases from J, the junction contained 9 bases not matched to a gene. The CDR3 loop is CASSFVWGGDYNEQFF. In nucleotides, the CDR3 is TGTGCCAGCAGTTTTGTATGGGGGGGAGATTACAATGAGCAGTTCTTC.

This clonotype was counted at least ten times. V is TRBV7-9 and J is TRBJ2-5; D not resolved. Germline CDR1 SEHNR, CDR2 FQNEAQ (reference sequence). This CDR3 is built from 14 residues. Trimming removed 5 bases from V and 5 bases from J, with 15 bases in between. DNA for the CDR3: TGTGCCAGCAGCCCCTCCGAGTACGTGGAGACCCAGTACTTC. Its translation: CASSPSEYVETQYF.

This clonotype was observed at least ten times. The V call is TRBV14, the J call TRBJ2-7; 7 bases line up with TRBD1. The CDR3 has 15 residues. Trimming took 2 bases from V and 3 from J; bases not matched to a gene: 7. Germline assignment: CDR1 SGHDN and CDR2 FVKESK. The CDR3 region is CASSQRPGQIYEQYF. The CDR3 bases are TGTGCCAGCAGCCAAAGGCCGGGACAGATCTACGAGCAGTACTTC.

Ten or more counts support this clonotype. The chain couples TRBV14 to TRBJ2-3, with D maybe TRBD1 (6 bases). Looked up from germline, CDR1 is SGHDN and CDR2 is FVKESK. V was pared by 1 base and J by 3 bases, with 17 bases between. The CDR3 has 17 residues. In DNA, the CDR3 is TGTGCCAGCAGCCAAGTCCGATTTGGGACACTAACAGATACGCAGTATTTT. Its translation: CASSQVRFGTLTDTQYF.